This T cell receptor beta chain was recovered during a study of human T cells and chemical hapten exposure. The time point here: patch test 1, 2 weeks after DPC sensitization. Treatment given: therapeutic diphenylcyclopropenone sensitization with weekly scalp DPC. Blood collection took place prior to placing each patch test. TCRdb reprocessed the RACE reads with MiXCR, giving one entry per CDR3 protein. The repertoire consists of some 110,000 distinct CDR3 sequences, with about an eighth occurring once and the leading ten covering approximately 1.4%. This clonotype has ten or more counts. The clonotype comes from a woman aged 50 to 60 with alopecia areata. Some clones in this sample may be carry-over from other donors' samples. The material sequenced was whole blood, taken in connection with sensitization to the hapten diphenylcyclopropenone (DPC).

CDR3 amino acids: CASSQTGLSYEQYF. The DNA of the CDR3 is TGCGCCAGCAGTCAGACAGGACTCTCCTACGAGCAGTACTTC. This chain connects TRBV5-1 to TRBJ2-7, with D perhaps matching TRBD1 (6 bases). The germline gives CDR1 SGHRS, CDR2 YFSETQ. The length of the CDR3 is 14 residues. Between the trimmed V and J ends, which lost 5 bases and 0 bases, there was a span of 12 bases. The complete variable domain, with remaining parts taken from reference TRBV5-1 and TRBJ2-7, reads KAGVTQTPRYLIKTRGQQVTLSCSPISGHRSVSWYQQTPGQGLQFLFEYFSETQRNKGNFPGRFSGRQFSNSRSEMNVSTLELGDSALYLCASSQTGLSYEQYFGPGTRLTVT.